This T cell receptor (beta chain) was obtained from a study of T cell changes during pregnancy in multiple sclerosis. The repertoire was sequenced with immunoSEQ multiplex PCR; TCRdb's copy has only in-frame clones and lacks some. The table has 25,000 to 30,000 clones, roughly 92% seen once. The CDR3 is 11 residues long. V was cut by 1 base and J by 10 bases, with 8 bases left in between. Per germline, CDR1 SNHLY and CDR2 FYNNEI. The V call is TRBV2, the J call TRBJ2-7, with a tentative D call TRBD1 (5 bases). The sequences come from CD4+ T cells from peripheral blood mononuclear cells, collected in the first trimester of pregnancy. The source is a female donor with multiple sclerosis, enrolled in a pregnancy study. The DNA for the CDR3 is TGTGCCAGCAGTGAAGAGGGGCGTCAGTACTTC. Encoded protein: CASSEEGRQYF.